This T cell receptor (beta chain) was sequenced for a study of human T cells and chemical hapten exposure. TCRdb called the RACE reads again in MiXCR, with one record for every CDR3 protein. The data show around 380,000 distinct CDR3 sequences, with roughly 5% seen just once and about 2.1% held by the top ten. Regarding time point: patch test 1, 2 weeks after DPC sensitization. Indicated treatment: therapeutic diphenylcyclopropenone sensitization with weekly scalp DPC. The study enrolled 18 to 70-year-old alopecia patients suitable for DPC. Germline CDR1 and CDR2: DFQATT and SNEGSKA (reference sequence). The CDR3 sequence is 14 residues long. Between the trimmed V and J ends, which lost 0 bases and 3 bases, there was a span of 10 bases.

The chain recombines TRBV20-1 with TRBJ2-3; the D is unclear. This sequence originates from a woman in her forties or fifties with alopecia areata. Some clones in this sample may be carry-over from other donors' samples. The specimen was whole blood, collected in connection with sensitization to the hapten diphenylcyclopropenone (DPC). CDR3 in DNA: TGCAGTGCTAGAGATCGGGTAGTAACAGATACGCAGTATTTT. This translates into CSARDRVVTDTQYF.